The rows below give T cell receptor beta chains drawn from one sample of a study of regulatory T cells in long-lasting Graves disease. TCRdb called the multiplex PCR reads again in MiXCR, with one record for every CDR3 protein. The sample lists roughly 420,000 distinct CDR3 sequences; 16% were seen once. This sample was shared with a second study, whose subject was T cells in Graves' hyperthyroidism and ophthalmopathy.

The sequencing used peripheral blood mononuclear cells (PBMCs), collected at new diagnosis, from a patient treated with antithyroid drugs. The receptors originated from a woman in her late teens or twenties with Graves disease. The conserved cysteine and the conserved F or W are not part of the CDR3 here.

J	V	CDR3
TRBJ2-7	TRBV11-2	ASSTGLFEY
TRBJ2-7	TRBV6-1	ASRGTHRSSYEQY
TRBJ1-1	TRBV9	ASSMTGDDTEAF
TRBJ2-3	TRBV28	AGSSQTSTDTQY
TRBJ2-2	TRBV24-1	ATSESGGFTGELF
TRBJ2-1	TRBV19	ATSPGTDYNEQF
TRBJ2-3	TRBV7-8	ASSHDDAGVWGTDTQY
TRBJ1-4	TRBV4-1	ASSQVASLTNEKLF
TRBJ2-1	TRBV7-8	ASSPREGGEQF
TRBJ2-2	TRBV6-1	ASNDYPGQTFTGELF
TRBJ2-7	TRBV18	ASSPFRGDYEQY
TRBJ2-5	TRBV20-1	GSGGGETQY
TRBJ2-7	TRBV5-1	ASRSSGRGHEQY
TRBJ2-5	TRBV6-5	ASSYLAIQY
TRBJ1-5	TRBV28	ASSSVRQRGQPQH
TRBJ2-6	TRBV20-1	SARGGAGGGANVLT
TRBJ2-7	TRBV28	ASSIPTGSSYEQY
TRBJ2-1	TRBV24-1	ATSDPSGTGDEQF
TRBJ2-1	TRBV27	ASSLWGIISYNEQF
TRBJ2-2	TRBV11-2	ASSFINTGELF
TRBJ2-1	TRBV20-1	SARGGSLTEQF
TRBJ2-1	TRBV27	ASSGTLYNEQF
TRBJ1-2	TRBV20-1	SARDGQRHYGYT
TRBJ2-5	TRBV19	ASSIDGLSEETQY
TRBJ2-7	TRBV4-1	ASSQDGTGTYEQY
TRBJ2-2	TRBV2	ASRQGPNTGELF
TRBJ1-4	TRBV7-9	ASSLTGGGEKLF
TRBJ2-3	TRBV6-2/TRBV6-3	ASTGLAGGTDTQY
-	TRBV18	ASSPGLAGGKYEQF
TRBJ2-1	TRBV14	ASSSLGLAPSADEQF
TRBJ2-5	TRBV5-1	ASSTGDFETQY
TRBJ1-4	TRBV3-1	ASSLGGSRLEKLF
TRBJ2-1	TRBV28	ASVLSGSTHNEQF
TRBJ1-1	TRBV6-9	ASSYLGLSTEAF
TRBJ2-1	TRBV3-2	ASSQSRPGRGNEQF
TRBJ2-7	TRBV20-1	SARDPYEQY
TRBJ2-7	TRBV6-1	ASTPGARLAGYEQY
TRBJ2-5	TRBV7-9	ASSPSPLETQY
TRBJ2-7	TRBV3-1	ASSPFGGGAYEQY
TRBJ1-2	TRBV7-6	ASSPGQGTNYGYT
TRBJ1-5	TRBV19	ASSRDRVGHQPQH
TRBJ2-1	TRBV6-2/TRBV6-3	ASSYPLTSGNEQF
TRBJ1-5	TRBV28	ASSLPGVGSNQPQH
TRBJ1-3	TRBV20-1	SARGTTYSGNTIY
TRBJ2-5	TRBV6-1	ASRRGGGETQY
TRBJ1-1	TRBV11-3	ASSRQGQTEAF
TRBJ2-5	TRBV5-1	ASSTSREETQY
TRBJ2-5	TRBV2	ASSVQTGFGETQY
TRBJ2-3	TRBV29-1	TVNGASGSNTDTQY
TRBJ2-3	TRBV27	ASSPSGLAGWVTDTQY
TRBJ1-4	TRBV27	ASKFGENEKLF
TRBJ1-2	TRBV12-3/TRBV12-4	ASSLRDQYGYT
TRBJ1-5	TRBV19	ASNTVLGNQPQH
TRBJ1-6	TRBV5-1	ASSEELQGYNSPLH
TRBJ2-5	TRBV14	ASSQDPMEREKETQY